This T cell receptor beta chain was observed in a study of T cells in Graves' hyperthyroidism and ophthalmopathy. This clonotype was counted many times. Antigen specificity is unknown. Amplification yielded TCR beta CDR3 regions, with RNA transcripts as the source. Primed by the HTBI set, a first-round RT-PCR was run on the TCR CDR3. MiXCR, applied by TCRdb to the multiplex PCR reads, yields one record per CDR3 protein. Of about 200,000 distinct CDR3 sequences listed, roughly 17% are singletons. Findings and limits, study-wide: Ophthalmopathy prediction by the model preceded onset by a median approximately six months.

Patients with uncontrolled infections, other autoimmune diseases, pregnancy or lactation were excluded. The sequencing sample was made of blood. The source of this sequence is a woman in her fifties or sixties with Graves' hyperthyroidism.

The CDR3 DNA reads as TGCGCCAGCAGCTTGACGCGGTGGAATGAGCAGTTCTTC. Its protein product is CASSLTRWNEQFF. The genes are TRBV5-1 and TRBJ2-1; D remains ambiguous. This CDR3 region has 13 residues. The germline V and J ends were trimmed by 1 base and 7 bases, with 9 bases remaining between them. CDR1 is SGHRS, CDR2 YFSETQ, per germline.